These 22 T cell receptor beta chains share one sample of origin, sequenced in a study of CD8+CD57+ T cells in acquired aplastic anemia. The study profiled TCR beta VDJ and CDR3 using genomic DNA as template. TCRdb redid the calling of the reads with MiXCR, one entry per CDR3 protein. The sample consists of about 190,000 distinct CDR3 sequences, approximately 50% of them appearing once. The sample was sorted CD4+, CD8+, or CD8+CD57+ T cells (not recorded which) from PBMCs. Every receptor here comes from a human donor in good health, serving as a control.

This chain uses TRBV11-2 with TRBJ2-6; perhaps TRBD2 as D (6 bases). Germline V lookup: CDR1 SGHAT, CDR2 FQNNGV. Trimming pared 1 base from V and 4 bases from J, leaving 8 bases between. The CDR3 has 15 amino acids. The CDR3 region is CASSLGSGGANVLTF. CDR3 nucleotide sequence: TGTGCCAGCAGCTTAGGGAGCGGGGGGGCCAACGTCCTGACTTTC.

Of note for this clonotype: Relative to the germline gene, one junction end is altered; a read error may explain this. This chain connects TRBV7-2 to TRBJ1-1; no firm D call. Germline CDR1 and CDR2: SGHTA and FQGNSA. This CDR3 has 10 amino acids. In DNA, the CDR3 is TGTGCCAGCAGCTCGACTGGAGCTTTCTTT. This translates into CASSSTGAFF.

The chain carries TRBV7-2 and TRBJ2-1, with D perhaps being TRBD1 or TRBD2 (7 bases each). Germline values: CDR1 SGHTA, CDR2 FQGNSA. V gave up 0 bases and J gave up 15 bases, with 15 bases separating them. CDR3 size: 13 residues. The CDR3 sequence: CASSLAAQGGWFF. CDR3 DNA sequence: TGTGCCAGCAGCTTAGCCGCCCAGGGGGGGTGGTTCTTC.

This chain connects TRBV20-1 to TRBJ1-6, with D uncertain. The CDR3 totals 15 residues. V was cut by 6 bases and J by 8 bases, with 20 bases left in between. CDR1 and CDR2 (germline): DFQATT, SNEGSKA (reference sequence). DNA for the CDR3: TGCAGTGCCGCGAGCAACCCGGTGGCGGATTCACCCCTCCACTTT. Its protein is CSAASNPVADSPLHF.

This chain uses TRBV14 with TRBJ1-1, with 12 bases matching TRBD1. In germline, CDR1 is SGHDN, CDR2 FVKESK. With V trimmed by 0 bases and J by 2 bases, 4 bases remained unmatched. This CDR3 has 17 residues. The CDR3 sequence is CASSQDWDRGRNTEAFF. The DNA of the CDR3 is TGTGCCAGCAGCCAAGATTGGGACAGGGGGCGAAACACTGAAGCTTTCTTT. Combining the CDR3 with reference TRBV14 and TRBJ1-1 gives the whole variable domain EAGVTQFPSHSVIEKGQTVTLRCDPISGHDNLYWYRRVMGKEIKFLLHFVKESKQDESGMPNNRFLAERTGGTYSTLKVQPAELEDSGVYFCASSQDWDRGRNTEAFFGQGTRLTVV.

The chain joins TRBV7-9 to TRBJ2-7; TRBD2 matches 13 bases. Trimming removed 5 bases from V and 7 bases from J; junction bases left unmatched: 8. CDR1 is SEHNR, CDR2 FQNEAQ, per germline (reference sequence). The CDR3 runs 15 residues. This chain's CDR3 is CASSGSGLAGAEQYF. In DNA form, the CDR3 reads TGTGCCAGCAGCGGCTCCGGACTAGCGGGAGCGGAGCAGTACTTC.

The V call is TRBV20-1, the J call TRBJ1-2; weak D call: TRBD1 (5 bases). The V gene's germline CDR1 is DFQATT and CDR2 SNEGSKA (reference sequence). This CDR3 comprises 17 residues. The V and J ends lost 4 bases and 8 bases respectively, with 29 bases between them. As DNA, the CDR3 is TGCAGTGCTAATCTCCTGAGATCCCAGGGTTCACCATGGGGCTACACCTTC. Its protein product is CSANLLRSQGSPWGYTF.

This clonotype occurred many times. The chain is built from TRBV7-2 and TRBJ2-1; the D gene is possibly TRBD2 (5 bases). Between the trimmed V and J ends, which lost 1 base and 8 bases, there was a span of 9 bases. The CDR3 has 13 amino acids. CDR1 is SGHTA, CDR2 FQGNSA, per germline. The CDR3 DNA reads as TGTGCCAGCAGCTTAGAAGAGGGCTATGAGCAGTTCTTC. It encodes CASSLEEGYEQFF.

The V gene is TRBV19, the J gene TRBJ1-2; TRBD1 aligns across 9 bases. This CDR3 region has 14 residues. Trimming took 9 bases from V and 2 from J; bases not matched to a gene: 7. Per germline, CDR1 LNHDA and CDR2 SQIVND (reference sequence). The CDR3 bases are TGTGCCAGCGGCTCGGGACAGGGCAACTATGGCTACACCTTC. It translates to CASGSGQGNYGYTF.

The V call is TRBV29-1, the J call TRBJ1-2, with 8 bases matching TRBD1. CDR3 length equals 14 residues. Germline trimming cut 4 bases from V and 6 bases from J; bases unmatched to any gene: 10. Germline V gene sequence: CDR1 SQVTM, CDR2 ANQGSEA. CDR3 DNA: TGCAGCGTTGTGGTGGGGGCAGGGGGCGATGGCTACACCTTC. Protein sequence: CSVVVGAGGDGYTF.

The J gene is TRBJ2-6, the V gene TRBV24-1, with a tentative D call TRBD1 (5 bases). This CDR3 has 19 residues. V was shortened by 0 bases and J by 0 bases, with 14 bases between the two germline ends. Germline V gene sequence: CDR1 KGHDR, CDR2 SFDVKD. The CDR3 protein is CATSDLLTDTRSGANVLTF. The DNA for the CDR3 is TGTGCCACCAGTGATTTGCTGACGGACACGCGCTCTGGGGCCAACGTCCTGACTTTC.

V and J are TRBV2 and TRBJ2-3; D remains unclear. The CDR3 spans 12 residues. Germline V gene lookup returns CDR1 SNHLY and CDR2 FYNNEI. V was clipped by 8 bases and J by 4 bases, with 10 bases between them. This CDR3 reads CASGSTPDTQYF. The CDR3, as DNA: TGTGCCAGCGGGTCGACCCCAGATACGCAGTATTTT.

This sequence joins TRBV10-3 and TRBJ1-5, with 10 bases lining up with TRBD1. With V trimmed by 2 bases and J by 0 bases, 10 bases remained unmatched. The CDR3 covers 19 residues. CDR1 and CDR2 from the germline V gene are ENHRY and SYGVKD. The CDR3 loop is CAISEPGTGVGDSNQPQHF. In nucleotides, the CDR3 is TGTGCCATCAGTGAGCCCGGGACAGGGGTCGGGGATAGCAATCAGCCCCAGCATTTT.

This clonotype was seen a single time. The rearrangement uses TRBV25-1 and TRBJ2-7; D uncertain. Germline-derived CDR1 and CDR2 are MGHDK and SYGVNS. V was shortened by 0 bases and J by 3 bases, with 9 bases between the two germline ends. The CDR3 sequence is 14 residues long. This chain's CDR3 is CASSEYLRDYEQYF. The DNA for the CDR3 is TGTGCCAGCAGTGAATACCTTAGGGACTACGAGCAGTACTTC.

This clonotype was seen only once. The rearrangement links TRBV10-3 to TRBJ2-7, with TRBD1 matching 9 bases. Looked up from germline, CDR1 is ENHRY and CDR2 is SYGVKD. The CDR3 runs 14 residues. V lost 7 bases, J lost 5 bases, and 9 bases stayed unmatched. CDR3 DNA sequence: TGTGCCATCACACCCGGACAGGGGTCGAACGAGCAGTACTTC. Translated, it gives CAITPGQGSNEQYF.

The J gene is TRBJ1-2, the V gene TRBV25-1; the D is unclear. Between the trimmed V and J ends, which lost 7 bases and 0 bases, there was a span of 9 bases. Germline V gene lookup returns CDR1 MGHDK and CDR2 SYGVNS. The CDR3 loop spans 13 amino acids. CDR3 residues: CASNRGSNYGYTF. CDR3 bases: TGTGCCAGCAACCGGGGTTCTAACTATGGCTACACCTTC.

This rearrangement joins TRBV7-2 to TRBJ2-5, with 10 bases aligning to TRBD2. The germline CDR1 and CDR2 sequences are SGHTA and FQGNSA. The CDR3 contains 15 residues. Trimming took 5 bases from V and 2 from J; bases not matched to a gene: 5. Here the CDR3 reads CASSRAGGPQETQYF. The CDR3 coding sequence is TGTGCCAGCAGCCGAGCGGGGGGGCCTCAAGAGACCCAGTACTTC.

This chain joins TRBV2 and TRBJ2-7, with no clear D. V was shortened by 5 bases and J by 5 bases, with 16 bases between the two germline ends. This CDR3 spans 14 amino acids. CDR1 and CDR2 (germline): SNHLY, FYNNEI. The CDR3 spells CASSFGGLTDEQYF. Written as DNA, the CDR3 is TGTGCCAGCAGTTTTGGTGGCCTCACGGACGAGCAGTACTTC.

This clonotype was picked up many times. This chain connects TRBV7-9 to TRBJ2-3; 8 positions match TRBD2. This CDR3 spans 14 amino acids. Germline V gene data show CDR1 as SEHNR and CDR2 as FQNEAQ (reference sequence). V lost 6 bases and J lost 3; bases outside the gene matches: 5. The CDR3 is CASRGRGETDTQYF. The CDR3 DNA is TGTGCCAGCAGAGGGCGGGGGGAGACAGATACGCAGTATTTT.

This clonotype was seen more than once but under ten times. V and J are TRBV2 and TRBJ1-1; D unclear. V gave up 8 bases and J gave up 1 base, with 11 bases separating them. The CDR3 contains 13 residues. Germline CDR1 and CDR2: SNHLY and FYNNEI. The CDR3 sequence is CASDWSQNTEAFF. For the CDR3, the DNA is TGTGCCAGCGATTGGTCTCAGAACACTGAAGCTTTCTTT.

This clonotype was counted ten times or more. The genes are TRBV7-3 and TRBJ2-1, with a tentative D call TRBD2 (6 bases). The CDR3 has 17 amino acids. CDR1 and CDR2 (germline): SGHTA, FQGTGA. V was cut by 2 bases and J by 0 bases, with 14 bases left in between. DNA of the CDR3: TGTGCCAGCAGCTTATTTGTTAGCGGTAACTCCTACAATGAGCAGTTCTTC. This encodes CASSLFVSGNSYNEQFF.

This clonotype came up many times. J is TRBJ2-3 and V is TRBV9; 8 bases are shared with TRBD2. V was clipped by 0 bases and J by 3 bases; unmatched bases: 9. CDR1 and CDR2 (germline): SGDLS, YYNGEE. The CDR3 runs to 17 residues. The CDR3 DNA is TGTGCCAGCAGCGTAGCTGCGGTAGCGGGGTTTACAGATACGCAGTATTTT. Translated, it gives CASSVAAVAGFTDTQYF.